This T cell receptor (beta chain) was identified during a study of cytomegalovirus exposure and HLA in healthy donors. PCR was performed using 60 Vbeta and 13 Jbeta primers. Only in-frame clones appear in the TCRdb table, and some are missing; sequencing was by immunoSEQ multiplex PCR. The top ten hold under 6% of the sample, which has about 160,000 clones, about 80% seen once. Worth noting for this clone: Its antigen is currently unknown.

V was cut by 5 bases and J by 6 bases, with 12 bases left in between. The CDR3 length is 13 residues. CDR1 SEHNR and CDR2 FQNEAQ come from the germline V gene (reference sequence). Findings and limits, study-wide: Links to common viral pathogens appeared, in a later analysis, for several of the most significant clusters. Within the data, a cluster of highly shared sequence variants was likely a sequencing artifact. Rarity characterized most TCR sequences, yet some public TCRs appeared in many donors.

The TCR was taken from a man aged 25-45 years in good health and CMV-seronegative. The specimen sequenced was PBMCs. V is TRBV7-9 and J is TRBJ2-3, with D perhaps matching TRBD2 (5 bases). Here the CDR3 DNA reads TGTGCCAGCAGCCCCGGACTTGGGGATACGCAGTATTTT. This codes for CASSPGLGDTQYF.